This T cell receptor beta chain was captured in a study of graft-versus-host responses after intestinal transplantation. Study details: Every transplant recipient was induced with anti-thymocyte globulin, then maintained on tacrolimus and steroids for two to four years.

Profiling relied on immunoSEQ multiplex PCR, and the TCRdb table lists in-frame clones only, not all of them. The data contain approximately 22,000 clones, approximately 45% of them singletons. Whole-study findings and limits: GvH clones appeared in recipient marrow, some first in ileum or blood. With peak circulating GvH clone levels came an association with early post-transplant HvG declines.

Cell sorting after the reaction yielded proliferating CFSE-low CD3+CD4+ and CD3+CD8+ responders. The CDR3 has 14 residues. The ends were cut back, 5 bases at V and 1 base at J, with 11 bases in the middle. Germline V gives CDR1 SGHTA, CDR2 FQGTGA. The chain combines TRBV7-3 with TRBJ2-5; possible D gene TRBD2, 6 bases. Sequenced material: alloreactive CD4+ T cells from a mixed lymphocyte reaction culture, taken before intestinal transplant. Documented subset: CFSE-low proliferating T cells sorted from approximately six-day pre-transplant mixed lymphocyte reaction (GvH or HvG direction). The source of this sequence is a human patient who received an intestinal transplant. CDR3 loop: CASSPGTSQETQYF. CDR3 DNA: TGTGCCAGCAGCCCGGGGACTTCCCAAGAGACCCAGTACTTC.